This T cell receptor beta chain was captured in a study of T cell repertoires in cytomegalovirus infection. On the study more broadly: Signatures in public TCR beta sequences pointed to both CMV infection and matching HLA type.

For this clonotype: The antigen remains unidentified.

Germline V gives CDR1 ENHRY, CDR2 SYGVKD. CDR3 size: 14 residues. The J segment lost 5 bases and the V segment lost 5 bases, leaving 4 bases of the junction unmatched. TCRdb re-called the reads through MiXCR, storing one row per CDR3 protein. The sample holds 140,000 to 150,000 distinct CDR3 sequences, roughly a third seen once. The chain links TRBV10-3 to TRBJ2-3, with 10 bases that match TRBD2. The TCR was taken from a human donor in good health (CMV status not recorded). Some clones in this sample may be carry-over from other donors' samples. Specimen: CD8+ T cells from cultured PBMCs, collected from culture after CMV antigen stimulation. The CDR3, as DNA: TGTGCCATCAGTCAAGCGGGGGGGGTAGATACGCAGTATTTT. Translating it yields CAISQAGGVDTQYF.